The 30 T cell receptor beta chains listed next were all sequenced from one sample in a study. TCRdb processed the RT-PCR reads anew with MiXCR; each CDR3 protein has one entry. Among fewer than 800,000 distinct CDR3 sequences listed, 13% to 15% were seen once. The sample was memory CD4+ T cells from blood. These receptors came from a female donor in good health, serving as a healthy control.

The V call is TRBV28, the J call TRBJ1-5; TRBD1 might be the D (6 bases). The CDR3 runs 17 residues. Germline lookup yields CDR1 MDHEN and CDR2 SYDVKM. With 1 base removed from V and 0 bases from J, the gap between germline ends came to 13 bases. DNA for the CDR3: TGTGCCAGCAGTTTATACCCCCCAGGGGATAGCAATCAGCCCCAGCATTTT. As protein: CASSLYPPGDSNQPQHF.

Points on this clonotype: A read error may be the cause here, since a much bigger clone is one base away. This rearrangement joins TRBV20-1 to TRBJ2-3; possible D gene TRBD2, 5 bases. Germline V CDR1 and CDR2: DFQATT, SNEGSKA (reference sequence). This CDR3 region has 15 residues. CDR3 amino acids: CSTRDSAGYTDTQYF. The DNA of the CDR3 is TGCAGTACTAGAGATTCGGCAGGCTACACAGATACGCAGTATTTT.

The CDR3 protein is CSASPTGFNQPQHF. CDR3 DNA sequence: TGCAGTGCGAGTCCTACAGGGTTCAATCAGCCCCAGCATTTT. The chain has TRBV20-1 and TRBJ1-5; tentative D call: TRBD1 (6 bases). The CDR3 contains 14 residues. Deletions cut 6 bases from V and 3 bases from J, with 15 bases between. Germline CDR1 reads DFQATT; CDR2 reads SNEGSKA (reference sequence).

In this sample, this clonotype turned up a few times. CDR3: CSARTAGGINTQYF. DNA of the CDR3: TGCAGTGCTAGAACCGCGGGGGGCATTAATACGCAGTATTTT. The chain employs TRBV20-1 and TRBJ2-3, with TRBD2 identical over 8 bases. The germline gives CDR1 DFQATT, CDR2 SNEGSKA (reference sequence). Unmatched junction bases numbered 8, after V lost 2 bases and J lost 7 bases. CDR3 size: 14 residues.

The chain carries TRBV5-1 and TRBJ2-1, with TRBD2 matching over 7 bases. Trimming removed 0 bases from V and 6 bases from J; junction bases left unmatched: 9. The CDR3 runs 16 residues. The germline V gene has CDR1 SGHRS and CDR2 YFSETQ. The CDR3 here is CASSLAEAGEANEQFF. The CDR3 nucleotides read TGCGCCAGCAGCTTGGCCGAGGCGGGAGAGGCCAATGAGCAGTTCTTC. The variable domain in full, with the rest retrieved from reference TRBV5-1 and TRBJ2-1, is KAGVTQTPRYLIKTRGQQVTLSCSPISGHRSVSWYQQTPGQGLQFLFEYFSETQRNKGNFPGRFSGRQFSNSRSEMNVSTLELGDSALYLCASSLAEAGEANEQFFGPGTRLTVL.

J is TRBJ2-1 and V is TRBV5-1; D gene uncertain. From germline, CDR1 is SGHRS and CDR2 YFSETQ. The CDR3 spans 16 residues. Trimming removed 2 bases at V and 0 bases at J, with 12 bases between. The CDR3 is CASSFTSSASYNEQFF. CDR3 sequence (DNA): TGCGCCAGCAGCTTTACATCCTCAGCCTCCTACAATGAGCAGTTCTTC. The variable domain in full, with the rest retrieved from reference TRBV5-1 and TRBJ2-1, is KAGVTQTPRYLIKTRGQQVTLSCSPISGHRSVSWYQQTPGQGLQFLFEYFSETQRNKGNFPGRFSGRQFSNSRSEMNVSTLELGDSALYLCASSFTSSASYNEQFFGPGTRLTVL.

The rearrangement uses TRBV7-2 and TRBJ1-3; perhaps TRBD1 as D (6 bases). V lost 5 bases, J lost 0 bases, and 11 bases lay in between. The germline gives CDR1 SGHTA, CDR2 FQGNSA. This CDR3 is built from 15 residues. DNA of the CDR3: TGTGCCAGCAGCCGGGGGACACTCTCTGGAAACACCATATATTTT. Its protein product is CASSRGTLSGNTIYF.

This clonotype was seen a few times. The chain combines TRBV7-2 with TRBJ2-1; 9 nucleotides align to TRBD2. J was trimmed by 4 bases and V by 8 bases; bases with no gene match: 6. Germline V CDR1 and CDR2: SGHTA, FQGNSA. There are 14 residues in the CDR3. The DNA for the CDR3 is TGTGCCAGCTTTAGCGGGAGTCCGTACAATGAGCAGTTCTTC. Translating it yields CASFSGSPYNEQFF.

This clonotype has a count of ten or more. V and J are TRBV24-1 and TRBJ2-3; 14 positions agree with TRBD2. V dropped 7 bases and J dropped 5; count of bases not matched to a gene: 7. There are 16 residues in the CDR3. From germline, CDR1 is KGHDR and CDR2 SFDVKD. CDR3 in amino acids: CATRPGGTSGRDTQYF. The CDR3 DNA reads TGTGCCACCAGGCCCGGGGGGACTAGCGGGAGAGATACGCAGTATTTT.

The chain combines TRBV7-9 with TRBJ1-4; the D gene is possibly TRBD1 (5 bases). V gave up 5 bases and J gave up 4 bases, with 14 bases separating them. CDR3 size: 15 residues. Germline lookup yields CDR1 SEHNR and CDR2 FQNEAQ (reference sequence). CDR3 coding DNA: TGTGCCAGCAGCGGTAGACAGACTAGTAATGAAAAACTGTTTTTT. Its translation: CASSGRQTSNEKLFF.

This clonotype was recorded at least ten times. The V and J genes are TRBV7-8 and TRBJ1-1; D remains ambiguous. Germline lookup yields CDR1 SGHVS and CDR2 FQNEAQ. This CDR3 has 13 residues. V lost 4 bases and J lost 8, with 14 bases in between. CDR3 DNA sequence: TGTGCCAGCAGCTCACCGGTGGCGAAAGAAGCTTTCTTT. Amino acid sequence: CASSSPVAKEAFF.

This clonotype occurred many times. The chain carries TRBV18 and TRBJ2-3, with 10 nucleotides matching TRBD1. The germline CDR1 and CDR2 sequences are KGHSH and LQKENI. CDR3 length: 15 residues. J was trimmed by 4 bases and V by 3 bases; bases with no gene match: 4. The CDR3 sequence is CASSPPGQGSDTQYF. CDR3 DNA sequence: TGTGCCAGCTCACCCCCGGGACAGGGGTCAGATACGCAGTATTTT.

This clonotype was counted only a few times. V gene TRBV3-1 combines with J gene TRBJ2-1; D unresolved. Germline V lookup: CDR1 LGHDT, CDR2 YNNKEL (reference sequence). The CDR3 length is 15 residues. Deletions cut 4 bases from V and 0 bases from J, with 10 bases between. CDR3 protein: CASSRTTSSYNEQFF. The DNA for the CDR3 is TGTGCCAGCAGCCGTACTACGAGCTCCTACAATGAGCAGTTCTTC.

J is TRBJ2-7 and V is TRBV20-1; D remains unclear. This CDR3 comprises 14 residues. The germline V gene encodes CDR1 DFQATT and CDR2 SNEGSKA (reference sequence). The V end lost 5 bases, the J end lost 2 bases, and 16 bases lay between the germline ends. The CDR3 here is CSAPVPGLPYEQYF. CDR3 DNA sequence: TGCAGTGCTCCCGTCCCGGGCCTCCCCTACGAGCAGTACTTC.

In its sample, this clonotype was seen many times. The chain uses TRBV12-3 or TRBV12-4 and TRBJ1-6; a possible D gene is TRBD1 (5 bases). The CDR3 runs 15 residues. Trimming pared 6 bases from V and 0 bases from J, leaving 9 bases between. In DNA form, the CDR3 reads TGTGCCAGCAGGAGGACAAGCTCCTATAATTCACCCCTCCACTTT. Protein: CASRRTSSYNSPLHF.

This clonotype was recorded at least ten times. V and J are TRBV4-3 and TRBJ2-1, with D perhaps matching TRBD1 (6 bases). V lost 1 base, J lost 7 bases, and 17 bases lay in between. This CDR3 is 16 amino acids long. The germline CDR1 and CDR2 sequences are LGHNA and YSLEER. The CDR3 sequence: CASSQGLLQGWNEQFF. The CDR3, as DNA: TGCGCCAGCAGCCAAGGGTTACTACAGGGTTGGAATGAGCAGTTCTTC.

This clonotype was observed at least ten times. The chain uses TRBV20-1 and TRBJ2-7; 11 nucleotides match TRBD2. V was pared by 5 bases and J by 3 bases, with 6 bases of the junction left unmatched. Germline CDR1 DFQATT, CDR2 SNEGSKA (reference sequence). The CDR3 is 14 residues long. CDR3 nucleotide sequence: TGCAGTGCTGCCGGGACTAGCGGATTCTACGAGCAGTACTTC. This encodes CSAAGTSGFYEQYF.

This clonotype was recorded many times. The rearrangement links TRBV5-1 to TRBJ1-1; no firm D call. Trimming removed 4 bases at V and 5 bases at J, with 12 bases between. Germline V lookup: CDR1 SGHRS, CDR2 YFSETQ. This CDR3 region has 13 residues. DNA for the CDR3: TGCGCCAGCAGCGCAGGCCTGTGGACTGAAGCTTTCTTT. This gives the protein CASSAGLWTEAFF.

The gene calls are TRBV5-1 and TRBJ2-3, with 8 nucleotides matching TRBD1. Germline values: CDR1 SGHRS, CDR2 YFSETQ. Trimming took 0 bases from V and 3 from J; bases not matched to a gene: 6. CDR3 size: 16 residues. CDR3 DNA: TGCGCCAGCAGCTTGGTTGGGACAGGAGAAACAGATACGCAGTATTTT. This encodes CASSLVGTGETDTQYF.

DNA of the CDR3: TGTGCCAGCACAACCCGTGGCGGGATGGGGGCCGGGGAGCTGTTTTTT. Protein: CASTTRGGMGAGELFF. V usage is TRBV7-2 and J usage is TRBJ2-2, with D possibly matching TRBD2 (6 bases). The CDR3 totals 16 residues. V lost 7 bases, J lost 6 bases, and 21 bases lay in between. The germline gives CDR1 SGHTA, CDR2 FQGNSA.

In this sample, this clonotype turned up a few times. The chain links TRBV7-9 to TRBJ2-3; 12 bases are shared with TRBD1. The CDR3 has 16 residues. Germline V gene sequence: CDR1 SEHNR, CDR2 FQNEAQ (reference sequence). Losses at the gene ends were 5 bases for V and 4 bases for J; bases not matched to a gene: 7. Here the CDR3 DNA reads TGTGCCAGCAGCCCGGGGACAGGGGGCTTGGCAGATACGCAGTATTTT. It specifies CASSPGTGGLADTQYF.

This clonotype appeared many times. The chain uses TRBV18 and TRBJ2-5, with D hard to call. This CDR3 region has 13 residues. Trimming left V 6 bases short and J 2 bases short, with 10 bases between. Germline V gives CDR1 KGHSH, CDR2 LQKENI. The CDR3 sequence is CASSPSLQETQYF. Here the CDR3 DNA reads TGTGCCAGCTCGCCGTCCCTTCAAGAGACCCAGTACTTC.

CDR3 sequence (DNA): TGTGCCAGCTGGCAGGGGAGCAATCAGCCCCAGCATTTT. Protein: CASWQGSNQPQHF. The J gene is TRBJ1-5, the V gene TRBV28, with D maybe TRBD1 (6 bases). The CDR3 consists of 13 residues. The V end was cut by 8 bases, the J end by 1 base, with 9 bases between. CDR1 and CDR2 (germline): MDHEN, SYDVKM.

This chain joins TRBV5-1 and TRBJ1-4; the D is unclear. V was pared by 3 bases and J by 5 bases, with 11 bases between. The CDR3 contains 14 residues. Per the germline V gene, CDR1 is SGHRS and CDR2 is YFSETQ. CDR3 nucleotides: TGCGCCAGCAGCTCCTCCGGGTACAATGAAAAACTGTTTTTT. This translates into CASSSSGYNEKLFF.

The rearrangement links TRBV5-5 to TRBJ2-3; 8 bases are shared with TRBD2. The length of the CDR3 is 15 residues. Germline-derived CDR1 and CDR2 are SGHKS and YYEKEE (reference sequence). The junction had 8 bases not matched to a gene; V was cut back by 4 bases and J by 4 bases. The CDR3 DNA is TGTGCCAGCAGCCGGGGACTAGGGGCCGCAGATACGCAGTATTTT. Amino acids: CASSRGLGAADTQYF.

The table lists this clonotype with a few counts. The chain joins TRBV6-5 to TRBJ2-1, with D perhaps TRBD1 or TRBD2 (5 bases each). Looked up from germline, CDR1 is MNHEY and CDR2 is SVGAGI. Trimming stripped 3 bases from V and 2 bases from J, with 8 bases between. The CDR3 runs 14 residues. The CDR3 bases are TGTGCCAGCAGTTATAGGGGACCCTACAATGAGCAGTTCTTC. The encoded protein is CASSYRGPYNEQFF.

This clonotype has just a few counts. CDR3 amino acids: CASSQLTGRSGANVLTF. The CDR3 coding sequence is TGCGCCAGCAGCCAACTCACAGGGAGATCTGGGGCCAACGTCCTGACTTTC. The V call is TRBV4-1, the J call TRBJ2-6, with D possibly being TRBD1 (6 bases). Trimming took 2 bases from V and 1 from J, leaving 12 bases between them. The CDR3 loop spans 17 amino acids. Germline V CDR1 and CDR2: MGHRA, YSYEKL.

CDR3 bases: TGTGCCAGCACCATTTCGAACACCGGGGAGCTGTTTTTT. Amino acid sequence: CASTISNTGELFF. The V call is TRBV12-3 or TRBV12-4, the J call TRBJ2-2; D not resolved. This CDR3 is 13 amino acids long. Trimming removed 7 bases at V and 0 bases at J, with 6 bases between.

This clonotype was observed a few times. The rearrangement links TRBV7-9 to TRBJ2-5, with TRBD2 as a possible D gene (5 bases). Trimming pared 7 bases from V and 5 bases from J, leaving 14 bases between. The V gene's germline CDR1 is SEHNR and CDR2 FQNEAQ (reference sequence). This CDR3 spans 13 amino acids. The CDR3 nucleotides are TGTGCCAGCACCACCTCGAGGGTGGAGACCCAGTACTTC. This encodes CASTTSRVETQYF.

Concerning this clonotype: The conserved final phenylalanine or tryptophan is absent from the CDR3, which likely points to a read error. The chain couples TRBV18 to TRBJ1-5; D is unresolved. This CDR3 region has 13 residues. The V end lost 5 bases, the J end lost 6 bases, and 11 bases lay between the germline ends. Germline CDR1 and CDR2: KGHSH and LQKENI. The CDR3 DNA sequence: TGTGCCAGCTCAAAGGGAGGGCCTCAGCCCCAGCATTAT. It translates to CASSKGGPQPQHY.